This T cell receptor beta chain emerged from a study of control samples from healthy donors and cancer patients. Germline V gene data show CDR1 as SGHTA and CDR2 as FQGNSA. The CDR3 spans 12 residues. Deletions cut 5 bases from V and 5 bases from J, with 9 bases between. Generated by immunoSEQ multiplex PCR, the TCRdb table keeps only in-frame clones and is missing some. The sample lists over 100,000 clones, more than 85% occurring once. This sequence was found in a woman aged 45-65 years in good health. This sequence joins TRBV7-2 and TRBJ2-5; D not certain. Sample: blood. Here the CDR3 reads CASSLGYETQYF. The CDR3 nucleotides read TGTGCCAGCAGCCTCGGGTATGAGACCCAGTACTTC.